Following are 24 T cell receptor beta chains from one sample sequenced in a study of cytomegalovirus exposure and HLA in healthy donors. The repertoire was sequenced with immunoSEQ multiplex PCR; TCRdb's copy has only in-frame clones and lacks some. The table lists fewer than 350,000 clones, roughly 90% of them singletons, with about 0.85% in the top ten. Sequenced sample: PBMCs. These receptors were obtained from a young woman in good health and CMV-seronegative.

For this clone: Different DNA sequences within this sample yield the same CDR3. The rearrangement links TRBV28 to TRBJ1-2; TRBD1 agrees at 8 bases. J gave up 3 bases and V 6 bases, and 3 bases lay outside the gene matches. The CDR3 length is 13 residues. Germline lookup yields CDR1 MDHEN and CDR2 SYDVKM. Here the CDR3 DNA reads TGTGCCAGCAGGTCACAGGGGGACTATGGCTACACCTTC. Protein sequence: CASRSQGDYGYTF.

This chain links TRBV5-1 with TRBJ2-1; TRBD2 matches at 13 bases. The CDR3 length is 14 residues. Germline assignment: CDR1 SGHRS and CDR2 YFSETQ. V lost 4 bases, J lost 8 bases, and 3 bases stayed unmatched. The DNA for the CDR3 is TGCGCCAGCAGCCCTGGACTAGCGGGGGATGAGCAGTTCTTC. As protein: CASSPGLAGDEQFF.

The V call is TRBV11-2, the J call TRBJ2-7; 8 bases are a match to TRBD2. Germline V gives CDR1 SGHAT, CDR2 FQNNGV. The CDR3 length is 13 residues. Unmatched junction bases numbered 4, after V lost 3 bases and J lost 6 bases. The CDR3 sequence: CASSFNREGEQYF. DNA of the CDR3: TGTGCCAGCAGCTTTAACCGGGAGGGCGAGCAGTACTTC.

The gene calls are TRBV7-2 and TRBJ2-7, with D unclear. The CDR3 covers 13 residues. Germline-derived CDR1 and CDR2 are SGHTA and FQGNSA. Deletions cut 8 bases from V and 2 bases from J, with 13 bases between. CDR3 sequence reads: CASSSPLTYEQYF. CDR3 nucleotides: TGTGCCAGCTCCTCCCCCTTAACCTACGAGCAGTACTTC.

This clone was picked up one time. V is TRBV5-4 and J is TRBJ2-3; TRBD1 matches 8 bases. The CDR3 sequence is 15 residues long. Trimming at V came to 7 bases and at J to 4 bases, leaving 11 bases not matched to a gene. CDR1 SGHNT and CDR2 YYREEE come from the germline V gene (reference sequence). The CDR3 reads CASQLGTGQADTQYF. The CDR3 bases are TGTGCCAGCCAACTCGGGACAGGCCAGGCAGATACGCAGTATTTT.

This chain joins TRBV5-3 and TRBJ1-2, with D maybe TRBD1 (6 bases). TRBV5-3 is filed as an ORF, its function uncertain. CDR3 length: 15 amino acids. Trimming stripped 4 bases from V and 0 bases from J, with 13 bases between. Here the CDR3 reads CARSPMDRANYGYTF. The CDR3 DNA follows: TGTGCCAGAAGCCCTATGGACAGAGCTAACTATGGCTACACCTTC.

The J gene is TRBJ2-1, the V gene TRBV15; tentatively, D is TRBD2 (5 bases). Germline CDR1 is LNHNV and CDR2 is YYDKDF (reference sequence). The CDR3 covers 17 residues. With 4 bases removed from V and 0 bases from J, the gap between germline ends came to 16 bases. The CDR3 DNA is TGTGCCACCAGCAAAGGTGCTAGCCGTAGCTCCTACAATGAGCAGTTCTTC. Amino acid sequence: CATSKGASRSSYNEQFF.

This clone came up once. The chain joins TRBV7-2 to TRBJ2-3; D remains unclear. Germline V gene sequence: CDR1 SGHTA, CDR2 FQGNSA. Trimming shortened V by 2 bases and J by 4 bases, and 10 bases separated the two germline ends. The CDR3 extends over 14 amino acids. The CDR3 sequence: CASSLTRWSDTQYF. DNA of the CDR3: TGTGCCAGCAGCTTAACGCGCTGGTCAGATACGCAGTATTTT.

V and J are TRBV7-2 and TRBJ2-1; D unresolved. CDR1 is SGHTA, CDR2 FQGNSA, per germline. Trimming stripped 5 bases from V and 8 bases from J, with 10 bases between. The CDR3 totals 12 residues. This chain's CDR3 is CASSTRNHEQFF. CDR3 DNA: TGTGCCAGCAGCACGCGTAATCATGAGCAGTTCTTC.

In its sample, this clone was seen many times. The V and J genes are TRBV10-2 and TRBJ2-5, with 7 bases that match TRBD1. The ends lost 6 bases at V and 5 bases at J; junction bases unmatched: 3. The CDR3 is 12 residues long. Germline V lookup: CDR1 WSHSY, CDR2 SAAADI. The CDR3 loop reads CASRLTGETQYF. CDR3 nucleotides: TGCGCCAGCAGACTGACAGGGGAGACCCAGTACTTC.

The chain links TRBV19 to TRBJ1-5; D might be TRBD1 (6 bases). Trimming cost V 9 bases and J 3 bases, with 18 bases left between them. Germline V gene sequence: CDR1 LNHDA, CDR2 SQIVND (reference sequence). The CDR3 has 15 amino acids. In nucleotides, the CDR3 is TGTGCCAGGACGGACAGAGAACAATTCAATCAGCCCCAGCATTTT. It is translated as CARTDREQFNQPQHF.

V and J are TRBV5-3 and TRBJ2-1; a weak D match, TRBD2 (6 bases). TRBV5-3 carries the ORF label, with uncertain function. With 5 bases removed from V and 4 bases from J, the gap between germline ends came to 13 bases. There are 14 residues in the CDR3. The CDR3 coding sequence is TGTGCCAGAAGTGTCCGGGACTCTTACAATGAGCAGTTCTTC. Protein product: CARSVRDSYNEQFF.

This sequence joins TRBV28 and TRBJ2-7, with TRBD1 matching 9 bases. V lost 4 bases, J lost 5 bases, and 6 bases stayed unmatched. The CDR3 contains 14 residues. Germline CDR1 MDHEN, CDR2 SYDVKM. The CDR3 sequence: CASSSGQGPHEQYF. The DNA of the CDR3 is TGTGCCAGCAGTTCTGGACAGGGGCCCCACGAGCAGTACTTC.

The rearrangement links TRBV29-1 to TRBJ2-7; TRBD1 agrees at 7 bases. Germline assignment: CDR1 SQVTM and CDR2 ANQGSEA. The V segment lost 8 bases and the J segment 4 bases; nucleotides outside the gene matches: 5. The CDR3 totals 11 residues. CDR3 DNA: TGCAGCTCCGGGACAGTGTACGAGCAGTACTTC. It encodes CSSGTVYEQYF.

The J gene is TRBJ2-1, the V gene TRBV6-5; tentatively, D is TRBD2 (5 bases). CDR1 and CDR2 from the germline V gene are MNHEY and SVGAGI. Trimming removed 0 bases at V and 9 bases at J, with 18 bases between. This CDR3 is built from 16 residues. CDR3 amino acids: CASSYSTFGRSGEQFF. The CDR3 DNA is TGTGCCAGCAGTTACTCGACCTTTGGGAGATCCGGTGAGCAGTTCTTC.

This chain uses TRBV6-5 with TRBJ2-3; D gene uncertain. With 5 bases removed from V and 4 bases from J, the gap between germline ends came to 10 bases. Germline loops: CDR1 MNHEY, CDR2 SVGAGI. The CDR3 runs 13 residues. For the CDR3, the DNA is TGTGCCAGCAGTGAGCCTCTAGCAGATACGCAGTATTTT. Residues: CASSEPLADTQYF.

This sequence joins TRBV25-1 and TRBJ2-7, with D perhaps matching TRBD1 (6 bases). CDR3 length equals 14 residues. V was pared by 7 bases and J by 0 bases, with 13 bases between. Germline V gives CDR1 MGHDK, CDR2 SYGVNS. CDR3 region: CASMASRGSYEQYF. The CDR3 DNA reads TGTGCCAGCATGGCTTCCAGGGGCTCCTACGAGCAGTACTTC.

This clone was seen just once. This chain connects TRBV29-1 to TRBJ2-1; 11 positions agree with TRBD2. With 4 bases clipped from V and 6 bases from J, the junction kept 8 bases outside the gene matches. This CDR3 spans 15 amino acids. CDR1 and CDR2 from the germline V gene are SQVTM and ANQGSEA. The CDR3 is CSVANPGLAVNEQFF. In DNA form, the CDR3 reads TGCAGCGTTGCAAATCCGGGACTAGCGGTCAATGAGCAGTTCTTC.

In DNA form, the CDR3 reads TGTGCCAGCAGTGGGGGGGGGTCACAGGTTGGTCAGCCCCAGCATTTT. It specifies CASSGGGSQVGQPQHF. This chain uses TRBV6-6 with TRBJ1-5; D possibly corresponds to TRBD1 (5 bases). V lost 5 bases, J lost 6 bases, and 20 bases lay in between. The CDR3 extends over 16 amino acids. Germline CDR1 reads MNHNY; CDR2 reads SVGAGI (reference sequence).

DNA of the CDR3: TGTGCCAGCAGTCGAGGGTCCTTCCACAATCAGCCCCAGCATTTT. Protein: CASSRGSFHNQPQHF. This sequence joins TRBV28 and TRBJ1-5; D is ambiguous. Germline CDR1 is MDHEN and CDR2 is SYDVKM. This CDR3 has 15 amino acids. With 5 bases removed from V and 3 bases from J, the gap between germline ends came to 14 bases.

The gene calls are TRBV5-1 and TRBJ1-4; possible D gene TRBD1, 6 bases. Trimming left V 3 bases short and J 7 bases short, with 13 bases between. The CDR3 runs to 14 residues. Germline V CDR1 and CDR2: SGHRS, YFSETQ. CDR3 residues: CASSSQGSGEKLFF. CDR3 DNA sequence: TGCGCCAGCAGCTCACAGGGCTCTGGTGAAAAACTGTTTTTT.

In nucleotides, the CDR3 is TGTGCCAGCAGTTTGGCGGGTCTGAATGAGCAGTTCTTC. Its protein is CASSLAGLNEQFF. The chain has TRBV27 and TRBJ2-1, with D tentatively TRBD2 (5 bases). The CDR3 contains 13 residues. Germline loops: CDR1 MNHEY, CDR2 SMNVEV (reference sequence). The V and J ends lost 3 bases and 7 bases respectively, with 10 bases between them.

The rearrangement joins TRBV28 to TRBJ1-4; a possible D gene is TRBD1 (6 bases). This CDR3 has 15 residues. Trimming left V 9 bases short and J 6 bases short, with 20 bases between. Germline-derived CDR1 and CDR2 are MDHEN and SYDVKM. This chain's CDR3 is CASLGPGGPDEKLFF. Here the CDR3 DNA reads TGTGCCAGTTTGGGGCCGGGGGGCCCAGATGAAAAACTGTTTTTT.

This chain connects TRBV25-1 to TRBJ2-6; the D is unclear. The CDR3 covers 16 residues. CDR1 is MGHDK, CDR2 SYGVNS, per germline. V shed 5 bases and J shed 3 bases, with 14 bases lying between them. The CDR3 loop reads CASSPPRVGGANVLTF. CDR3 DNA: TGTGCCAGCAGTCCCCCCCGGGTGGGTGGGGCCAACGTCCTGACTTTC.